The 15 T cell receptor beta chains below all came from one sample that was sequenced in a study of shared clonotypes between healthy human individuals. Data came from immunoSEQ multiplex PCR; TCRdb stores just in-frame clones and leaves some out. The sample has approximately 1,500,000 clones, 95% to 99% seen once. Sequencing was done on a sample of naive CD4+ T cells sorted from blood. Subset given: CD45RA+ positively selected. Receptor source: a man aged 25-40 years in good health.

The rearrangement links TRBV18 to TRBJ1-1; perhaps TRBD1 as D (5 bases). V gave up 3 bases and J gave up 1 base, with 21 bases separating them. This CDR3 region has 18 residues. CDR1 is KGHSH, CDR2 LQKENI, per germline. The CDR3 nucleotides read TGTGCCAGCTCACCCCCGGAGCCGGGCCAAGGGGAGAACACTGAAGCTTTCTTT. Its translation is CASSPPEPGQGENTEAFF.

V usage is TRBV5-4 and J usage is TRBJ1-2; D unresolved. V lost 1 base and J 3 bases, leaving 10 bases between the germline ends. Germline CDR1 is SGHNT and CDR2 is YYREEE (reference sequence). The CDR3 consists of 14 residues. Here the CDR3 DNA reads TGTGCCAGCAGCTTGTCTGGGCAGGACTATGGCTACACCTTC. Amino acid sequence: CASSLSGQDYGYTF. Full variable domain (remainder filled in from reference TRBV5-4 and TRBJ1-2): ETGVTQSPTHLIKTRGQQVTLRCSSQSGHNTVSWYQQALGQGPQFIFQYYREEENGRGNFPPRFSGLQFPNYSSELNVNALELDDSALYLCASSLSGQDYGYTFGSGTRLTVV.

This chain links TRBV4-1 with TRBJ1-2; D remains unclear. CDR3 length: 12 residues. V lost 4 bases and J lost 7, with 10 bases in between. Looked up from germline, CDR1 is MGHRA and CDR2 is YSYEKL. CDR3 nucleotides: TGCGCCAGCAGCCGTCGGACCTCTGGCTACACCTTC. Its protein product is CASSRRTSGYTF.

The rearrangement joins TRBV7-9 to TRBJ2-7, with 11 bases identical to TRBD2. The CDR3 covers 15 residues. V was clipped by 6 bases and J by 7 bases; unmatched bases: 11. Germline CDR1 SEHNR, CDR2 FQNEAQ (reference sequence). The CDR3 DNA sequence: TGTGCCAGCAGTCCGCTAGCGGGAGGCTTCCAGGAGCAGTACTTC. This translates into CASSPLAGGFQEQYF.

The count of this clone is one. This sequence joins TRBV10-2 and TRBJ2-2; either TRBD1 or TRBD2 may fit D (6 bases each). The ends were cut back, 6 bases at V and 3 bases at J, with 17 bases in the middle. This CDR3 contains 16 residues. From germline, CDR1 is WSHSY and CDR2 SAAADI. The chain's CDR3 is CASSPSPGADTGELFF. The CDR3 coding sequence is TGCGCCAGCAGCCCTTCTCCGGGGGCGGACACCGGGGAGCTGTTTTTT.

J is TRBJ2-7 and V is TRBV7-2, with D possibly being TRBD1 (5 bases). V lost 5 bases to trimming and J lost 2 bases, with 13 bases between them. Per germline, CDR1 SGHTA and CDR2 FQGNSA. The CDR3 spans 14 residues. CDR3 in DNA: TGTGCCAGCAGCCCCAGGGTCACTGCCTACGAGCAGTACTTC. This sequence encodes CASSPRVTAYEQYF.

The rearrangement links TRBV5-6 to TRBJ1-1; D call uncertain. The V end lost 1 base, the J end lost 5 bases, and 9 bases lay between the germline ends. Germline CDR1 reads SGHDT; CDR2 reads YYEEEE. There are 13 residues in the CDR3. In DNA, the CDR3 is TGTGCCAGCAGCTTGACCGGACGGACTGAAGCTTTCTTT. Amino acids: CASSLTGRTEAFF.

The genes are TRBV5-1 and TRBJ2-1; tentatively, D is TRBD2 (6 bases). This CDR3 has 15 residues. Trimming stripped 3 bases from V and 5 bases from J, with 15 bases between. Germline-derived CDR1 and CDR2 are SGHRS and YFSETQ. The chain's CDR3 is CASSSGLEKNNEQFF. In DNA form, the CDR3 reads TGCGCCAGCAGCTCGGGACTCGAGAAAAACAATGAGCAGTTCTTC.

CDR3 in DNA: TGCAGCGCTGATACGACGGGGAACACTGAAGCTTTCTTT. This translates into CSADTTGNTEAFF. The rearrangement links TRBV29-1 to TRBJ1-1; no firm D call. The CDR3 totals 13 residues. V lost 7 bases to trimming and J lost 1 base, with 13 bases between them. Per the germline V gene, CDR1 is SQVTM and CDR2 is ANQGSEA.

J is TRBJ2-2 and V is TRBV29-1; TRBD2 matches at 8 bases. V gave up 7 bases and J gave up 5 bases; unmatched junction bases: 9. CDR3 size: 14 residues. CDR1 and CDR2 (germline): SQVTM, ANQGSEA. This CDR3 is CSAGAGAWTGELFF. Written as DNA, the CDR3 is TGCAGCGCTGGAGCGGGAGCTTGGACCGGGGAGCTGTTTTTT.

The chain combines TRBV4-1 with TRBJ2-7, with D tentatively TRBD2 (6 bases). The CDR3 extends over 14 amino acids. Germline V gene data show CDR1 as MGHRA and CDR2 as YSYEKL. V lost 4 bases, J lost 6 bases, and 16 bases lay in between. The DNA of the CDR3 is TGCGCCAGCAGCCGGGACTTGGGGCCCTTCGAGCAGTACTTC. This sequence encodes CASSRDLGPFEQYF.

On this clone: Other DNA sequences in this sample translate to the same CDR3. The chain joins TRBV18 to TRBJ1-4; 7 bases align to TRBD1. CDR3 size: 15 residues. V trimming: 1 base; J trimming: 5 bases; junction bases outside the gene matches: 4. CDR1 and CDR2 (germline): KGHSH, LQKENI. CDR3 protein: CASSPQTGTNEKLFF. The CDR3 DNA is TGTGCCAGCTCACCACAGACAGGGACCAATGAAAAACTGTTTTTT.

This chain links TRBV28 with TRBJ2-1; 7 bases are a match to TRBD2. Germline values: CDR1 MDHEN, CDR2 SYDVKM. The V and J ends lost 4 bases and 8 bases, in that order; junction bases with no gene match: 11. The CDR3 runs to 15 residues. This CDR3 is CASSSPGGGLDEQFF. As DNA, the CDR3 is TGTGCCAGCAGTTCACCGGGGGGAGGGTTGGATGAGCAGTTCTTC.

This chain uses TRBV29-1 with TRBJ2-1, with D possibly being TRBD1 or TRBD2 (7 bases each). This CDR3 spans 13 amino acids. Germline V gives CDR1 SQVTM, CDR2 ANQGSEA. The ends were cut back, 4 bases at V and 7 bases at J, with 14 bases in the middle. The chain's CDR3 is CSVVQGGRNEQFF. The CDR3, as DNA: TGCAGCGTTGTGCAGGGGGGGAGGAATGAGCAGTTCTTC.

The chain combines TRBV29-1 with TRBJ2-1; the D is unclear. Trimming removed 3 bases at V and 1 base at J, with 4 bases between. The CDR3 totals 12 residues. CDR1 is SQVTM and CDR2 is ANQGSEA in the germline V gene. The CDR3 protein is CSVDPSYNEQFF. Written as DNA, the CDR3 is TGCAGCGTTGACCCTTCCTACAATGAGCAGTTCTTC.